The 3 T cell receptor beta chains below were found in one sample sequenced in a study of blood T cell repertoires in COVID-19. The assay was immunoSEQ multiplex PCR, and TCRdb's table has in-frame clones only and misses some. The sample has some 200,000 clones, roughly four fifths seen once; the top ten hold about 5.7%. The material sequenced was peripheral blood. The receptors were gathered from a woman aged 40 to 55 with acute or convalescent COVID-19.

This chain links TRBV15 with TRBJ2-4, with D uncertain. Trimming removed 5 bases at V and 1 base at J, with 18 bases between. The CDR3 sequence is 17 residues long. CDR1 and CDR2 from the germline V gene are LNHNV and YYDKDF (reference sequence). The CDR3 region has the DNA TGTGCCACCAGCCCCTCGCCTTCGCAGGTGGCCAAAAACATTCAGTACTTC. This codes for CATSPSPSQVAKNIQYF.

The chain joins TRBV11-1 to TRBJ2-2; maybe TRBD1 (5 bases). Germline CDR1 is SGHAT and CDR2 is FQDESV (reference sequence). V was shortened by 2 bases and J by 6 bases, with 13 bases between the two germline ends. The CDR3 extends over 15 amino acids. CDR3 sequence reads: CASSLRQGNAGELFF. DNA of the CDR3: TGTGCCAGCAGCTTAAGGCAGGGTAACGCCGGGGAGCTGTTTTTT. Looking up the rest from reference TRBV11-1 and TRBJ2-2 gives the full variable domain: EAEVAQSPRYKITEKSQAVAFWCDPISGHATLYWYRQILGQGPELLVQFQDESVVDDSQLPKDRFSAERLKGVDSTLKIQPAELGDSAMYLCASSLRQGNAGELFFGEGSRLTVL.

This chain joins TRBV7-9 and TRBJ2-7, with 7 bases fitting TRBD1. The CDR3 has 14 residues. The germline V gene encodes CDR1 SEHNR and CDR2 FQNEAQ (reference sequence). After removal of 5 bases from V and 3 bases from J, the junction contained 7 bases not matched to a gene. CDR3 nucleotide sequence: TGTGCCAGCAGCAAAACAGGGGAGCTCTACGAGCAGTACTTC. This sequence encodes CASSKTGELYEQYF.